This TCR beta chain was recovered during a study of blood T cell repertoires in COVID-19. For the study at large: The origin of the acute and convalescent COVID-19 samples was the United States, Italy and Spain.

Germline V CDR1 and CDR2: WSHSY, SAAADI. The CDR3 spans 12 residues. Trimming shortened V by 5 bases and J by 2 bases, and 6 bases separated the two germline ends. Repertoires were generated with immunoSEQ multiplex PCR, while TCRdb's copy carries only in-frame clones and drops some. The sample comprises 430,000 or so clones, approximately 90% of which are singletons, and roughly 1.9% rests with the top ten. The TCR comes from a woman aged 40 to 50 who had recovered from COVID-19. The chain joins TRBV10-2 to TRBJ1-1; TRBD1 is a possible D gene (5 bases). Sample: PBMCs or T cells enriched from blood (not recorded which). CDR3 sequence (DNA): TGCGCCAGCAGTCGGACAAACACTGAAGCTTTCTTT. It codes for CASSRTNTEAFF.